This T cell receptor (beta chain) was sequenced in a study of cytomegalovirus exposure and HLA in healthy donors. It was with 60 Vbeta and 13 Jbeta primers that the PCR ran. TCRdb's table, derived via immunoSEQ multiplex PCR, lists solely in-frame clones and lacks some. In the table there are approximately 100,000 clones, roughly four fifths of which are singletons. Germline loops: CDR1 LNHDA, CDR2 SQIVND (reference sequence). V trimming: 7 bases; J trimming: 2 bases; junction bases outside the gene matches: 20. The CDR3 covers 19 residues. General observations from the study: Sequence variants that were highly shared formed a cluster that was likely a sequencing artifact.

Points on this clone: Its antigen is as yet unknown.

V usage is TRBV19 and J usage is TRBJ2-3; 8 bases line up with TRBD1. The sequencing input was PBMCs. The source of this sequence is a man between 60 and 75 years old in good health and CMV-seronegative. CDR3 loop: CASILGPQPMGQVTDTQYF. The CDR3 DNA reads TGTGCCAGTATCCTGGGCCCCCAACCTATGGGACAGGTCACAGATACGCAGTATTTT.